The 24 T cell receptor beta chains below come from one sample, sequenced in a study of T cell responses to AZD1222 COVID-19 vaccine. Assay: immunoSEQ multiplex PCR; the TCRdb copy retains only in-frame clones and omits some. The profile shows tens of thousands of clones, 80% of them singletons. The sequenced sample was peripheral blood, obtained on day 0 of AZD1222 vaccination. Every receptor here comes from an adult in good health.

V usage is TRBV11-2 and J usage is TRBJ1-3; no definite D call. The CDR3 covers 15 residues. Germline V lookup: CDR1 SGHAT, CDR2 FQNNGV. The V gene lost 4 bases and the J gene lost 0 bases, with 10 bases spanning the gap. The DNA for the CDR3 is TGTGCCAGCAGCTCCCTCCGGCACTCTGGAAACACCATATATTTT. This encodes CASSSLRHSGNTIYF.

The chain links TRBV27 to TRBJ1-1; TRBD1 aligns across 7 bases. CDR1 and CDR2 from the germline V gene are MNHEY and SMNVEV (reference sequence). This CDR3 has 12 amino acids. Trimming at V came to 4 bases and at J to 7 bases, leaving 3 bases not matched to a gene. CDR3 loop: CASSSGTVEAFF. Written as DNA, the CDR3 is TGTGCCAGCAGTTCGGGGACAGTTGAAGCTTTCTTT.

The V gene is TRBV6-6, the J gene TRBJ1-1; weak D call: TRBD1 (6 bases). Germline lookup yields CDR1 MNHNY and CDR2 SVGAGI (reference sequence). This CDR3 contains 14 residues. V was shortened by 5 bases and J by 8 bases, with 18 bases between the two germline ends. The CDR3 DNA reads TGTGCCAGCAGTCTTGACAGGCACTTAGGGGAAGCTTTCTTT. Amino acids: CASSLDRHLGEAFF.

This chain uses TRBV7-9 with TRBJ2-3; D might be TRBD2 (6 bases). The CDR3 contains 13 residues. V gave up 5 bases and J gave up 5 bases, with 11 bases separating them. The germline gives CDR1 SEHNR, CDR2 FQNEAQ (reference sequence). CDR3 residues: CASSPTAGDTQYF. The CDR3 region has the DNA TGTGCCAGCAGCCCTACAGCGGGAGATACGCAGTATTTT.

The chain combines TRBV6-5 with TRBJ1-5; D not certain. V was cut by 6 bases and J by 6 bases, with 15 bases left in between. The CDR3 is 14 amino acids. From germline, CDR1 is MNHEY and CDR2 SVGAGI. The CDR3 coding sequence is TGTGCCAGCAGAAAGGAGTGGGAGGGTCAGCCCCAGCATTTT. Translation: CASRKEWEGQPQHF.

The rearrangement links TRBV2 to TRBJ1-2; TRBD1 is a possible D gene (5 bases). Germline V gives CDR1 SNHLY, CDR2 FYNNEI. The CDR3 contains 14 residues. V lost 4 bases, J lost 4 bases, and 13 bases lay in between. Written as DNA, the CDR3 is TGTGCCAGCAGTGTCGGCAGGGCCCGCTATGGCTACACCTTC. Translated, it gives CASSVGRARYGYTF.

This clone was counted between two and nine times. In DNA form, the CDR3 reads TGTGCCAGCAGCGTCCCAGGGCCCTACGAGCAGTACTTC. This encodes CASSVPGPYEQYF. The rearrangement links TRBV5-5 to TRBJ2-7, with D possibly being TRBD1 (5 bases). Germline CDR1 reads SGHKS; CDR2 reads YYEKEE (reference sequence). Trimming stripped 4 bases from V and 2 bases from J, with 10 bases between. This CDR3 has 13 residues.

The V and J genes are TRBV2 and TRBJ2-7; D is undetermined. Germline V gene sequence: CDR1 SNHLY, CDR2 FYNNEI. Trimming pared 6 bases from V and 0 bases from J, leaving 6 bases between. This CDR3 is 12 amino acids long. The CDR3 bases are TGTGCCAGCAGGGCGGACTCCTACGAGCAGTACTTC. This sequence encodes CASRADSYEQYF.

The chain recombines TRBV19 with TRBJ1-1; possibly TRBD1 for D (6 bases). CDR1 and CDR2 (germline): LNHDA, SQIVND (reference sequence). The ends were cut back, 5 bases at V and 7 bases at J, with 17 bases in the middle. The CDR3 contains 14 residues. The CDR3 reads CASSVYRAGGEAFF. CDR3 sequence (DNA): TGTGCCAGTAGTGTATACAGGGCCGGGGGTGAAGCTTTCTTT.

V usage is TRBV6-1 and J usage is TRBJ2-5; D remains unclear. Germline CDR1 and CDR2: MNHNS and SASEGT. Trimming stripped 1 base from V and 2 bases from J, with 11 bases between. The CDR3 runs to 15 residues. CDR3 loop: CASSEEQPFQETQYF. CDR3 nucleotides: TGTGCCAGCAGTGAAGAACAGCCCTTTCAAGAGACCCAGTACTTC.

The chain joins TRBV12-5 to TRBJ1-1; D call uncertain. Looked up from germline, CDR1 is LGHNT and CDR2 is FRNRAP. The CDR3 has 14 residues. V was shortened by 3 bases and J by 1 base, with 9 bases between the two germline ends. The CDR3, as DNA: TGTGCTAGTGGTTTACGGACTGGGAACACTGAAGCTTTCTTT. Its protein product is CASGLRTGNTEAFF.

The chain has TRBV2 and TRBJ1-2; D is uncertain. Germline CDR1 SNHLY, CDR2 FYNNEI. V was shortened by 7 bases and J by 0 bases, with 12 bases between the two germline ends. This CDR3 has 14 amino acids. The CDR3 region is CASNPRRANYGYTF. CDR3 nucleotide sequence: TGTGCCAGCAACCCGAGGAGAGCTAACTATGGCTACACCTTC.

The chain couples TRBV29-1 to TRBJ1-4; TRBD1 matches at 8 bases. There are 14 residues in the CDR3. Trimming at V came to 6 bases and at J to 5 bases, leaving 8 bases not matched to a gene. The germline V gene encodes CDR1 SQVTM and CDR2 ANQGSEA. CDR3 loop: CSVIPTGGNEKLFF. DNA for the CDR3: TGCAGCGTGATACCTACAGGGGGGAATGAAAAACTGTTTTTT.

This chain links TRBV9 with TRBJ2-7, with D unclear. The germline V and J ends were trimmed by 2 bases and 2 bases, with 11 bases remaining between them. In germline, CDR1 is SGDLS, CDR2 YYNGEE. The CDR3 runs 14 residues. CDR3 loop: CASSVATVPYEQYF. DNA for the CDR3: TGTGCCAGCAGCGTCGCAACGGTCCCCTACGAGCAGTACTTC. The full variable domain, completed using reference TRBV9 and TRBJ2-7, is DSGVTQTPKHLITATGQRVTLRCSPRSGDLSVYWYQQSLDQGLQFLIQYYNGEERAKGNILERFSAQQFPDLHSELNLSSLELGDSALYFCASSVATVPYEQYFGPGTRLTVT.

This clone was observed a handful of times. The chain is built from TRBV4-1 and TRBJ1-6; D call uncertain. The V gene lost 1 base and the J gene lost 7 bases, with 11 bases spanning the gap. The CDR3 has 15 residues. Germline V gene lookup returns CDR1 MGHRA and CDR2 YSYEKL. CDR3 DNA: TGCGCCAGCAGCCAAGCCGGGATTGTCAATTCACCCCTCCACTTT. Amino acids: CASSQAGIVNSPLHF.

CDR3 coding DNA: TGCAGTGCTTCTGTGAACACTGAAGCTTTCTTT. Translating it yields CSASVNTEAFF. The J gene is TRBJ1-1, the V gene TRBV20-1; D not resolved. Germline V lookup: CDR1 DFQATT, CDR2 SNEGSKA (reference sequence). CDR3 length: 11 residues. V was cut by 5 bases and J by 0 bases, with 4 bases left in between.

The chain combines TRBV10-2 with TRBJ1-1; a weak D match, TRBD1 (5 bases). Germline V gene sequence: CDR1 WSHSY, CDR2 SAAADI. V was pared by 2 bases and J by 4 bases, with 8 bases between. The CDR3 covers 13 residues. Here the CDR3 reads CASSEAGGTEAFF. The CDR3 DNA is TGCGCCAGCAGTGAGGCGGGGGGCACTGAAGCTTTCTTT.

V and J are TRBV29-1 and TRBJ2-7; 10 positions agree with TRBD1. Germline V gene sequence: CDR1 SQVTM, CDR2 ANQGSEA. The V segment lost 3 bases and the J segment 4 bases; nucleotides outside the gene matches: 9. The CDR3 is 15 amino acids. The chain's CDR3 is CSVDSGTGDGYEQYF. Written as DNA, the CDR3 is TGCAGCGTTGACTCCGGGACAGGGGACGGTTACGAGCAGTACTTC.

The chain has TRBV7-6 and TRBJ1-6; tentative D call: TRBD1 (5 bases). Trimming stripped 6 bases from V and 10 bases from J, with 13 bases between. Germline V CDR1 and CDR2: SGHVS, FNYEAQ. This CDR3 is built from 13 residues. CDR3 residues: CASSQTVGSPLHF. DNA for the CDR3: TGTGCCAGCAGTCAGACAGTGGGGTCACCCCTCCACTTT.

The chain recombines TRBV30 with TRBJ2-1; D not certain. Germline assignment: CDR1 GTSNPN and CDR2 SVGIG (reference sequence). The CDR3 spans 13 residues. V was trimmed by 3 bases and J by 8 bases, leaving 14 bases between them. DNA for the CDR3: TGTGCCTGGAGGGACCCCTCGATAGATGAGCAGTTCTTC. It translates to CAWRDPSIDEQFF.

The rearrangement links TRBV7-8 to TRBJ2-1, with TRBD2 matching over 8 bases. The J segment lost 7 bases and the V segment lost 3 bases, leaving 8 bases of the junction unmatched. Germline CDR1 SGHVS, CDR2 FQNEAQ. The CDR3 is 15 residues long. In nucleotides, the CDR3 is TGTGCCAGCAGCTTCTCCAGCGGGGGTCGGAATGAGCAGTTCTTC. It yields the protein CASSFSSGGRNEQFF.

The V and J genes are TRBV19 and TRBJ1-5; the match to TRBD1 covers 10 bases. J lost 6 bases, V lost 6 bases, and 5 bases had no gene match. CDR1 and CDR2 from the germline V gene are LNHDA and SQIVND (reference sequence). The length of the CDR3 is 14 residues. The CDR3 sequence is CASSLTGGFQPQHF. The CDR3 region has the DNA TGTGCCAGTAGCCTGACAGGGGGCTTTCAGCCCCAGCATTTT.

The chain is built from TRBV6-6 and TRBJ2-7; D remains ambiguous. Trimming removed 0 bases at V and 6 bases at J, with 6 bases between. Germline-derived CDR1 and CDR2 are MNHNY and SVGAGI (reference sequence). The CDR3 length is 12 residues. The CDR3 nucleotides read TGTGCCAGCAGTTACTCCAGAGTCGAGCAGTACTTC. Amino acids: CASSYSRVEQYF.

The chain carries TRBV3-1 (or the pseudogene TRBV3-2) and TRBJ1-4, with no clear D. There are 12 residues in the CDR3. V was pared by 2 bases and J by 13 bases, with 11 bases between. Germline CDR1 LGHDT, CDR2 YNNKEL (reference sequence). CDR3 in DNA: TGTGCCAGCAGCCAATCTACTCGGGGACTGTTTTTT. This translates into CASSQSTRGLFF.